Sequencing of this TCR beta chain was carried out in a study of T cells in Graves' hyperthyroidism and ophthalmopathy. The CDR3 sequence is 14 residues long. Per the germline V gene, CDR1 is SGHRS and CDR2 is YFSETQ. Trimming took off 0 bases at V and 8 bases at J, with 14 bases between the two ends. Newly diagnosed hyperthyroidism patients aged 18 to 65 years had disease lasting under 2 months. Amplified TCR beta CDR3 regions came from RNA transcripts. Primed by the HTBI set, a first-round RT-PCR was run on the TCR CDR3. TCRdb redid the calling of the multiplex PCR reads with MiXCR, one entry per CDR3 protein. The sample has 470,000 or so distinct CDR3 sequences, 20% to 25% seen once.

The sequence was obtained from a man younger than 30 with Graves' hyperthyroidism. The chain recombines TRBV5-1 with TRBJ1-2, with a tentative D call TRBD1 (6 bases). Specimen: blood. The CDR3 loop is CASSLEPGARGYTF. CDR3 sequence (DNA): TGCGCCAGCAGCTTGGAACCAGGGGCGCGCGGCTACACCTTC.